This is a list of T cell receptor beta chains from one sample in a study of T cell responses to AZD1222 COVID-19 vaccine. Here immunoSEQ multiplex PCR was the method, and the copy in TCRdb shows in-frame clones only, minus some. Of roughly 120,000 clones detected, 92% appear once; the ten largest clones hold approximately 7.9%. This sample comprised peripheral blood, obtained 28 days after the second AZD1222 dose. The source of these receptors is an adult who received the AZD1222 COVID-19 vaccine. The CDR3 runs from the conserved cysteine through the conserved F or W. D genes are given only for firm matches. Size tells how often a clone was seen (once, few, many) or the class of an expanded clone, and some rows leave it out.

V gene	D gene	clone size	J gene	CDR3 protein	CDR3 DNA
TRBV6-5	-	-	TRBJ1-4	CASRGDMRDEKLFF	TGTGCCAGCAGGGGGGACATGCGTGATGAAAAACTGTTTTTT
TRBV10-1	TRBD2	-	TRBJ2-4	CASSGGSKNIQYF	TGCGCCAGTTCCGGGGGGTCCAAAAACATTCAGTACTTC
TRBV2	TRBD1	-	TRBJ2-3	CAILQGTDTQYF	TGTGCCATCTTACAGGGGACAGATACGCAGTATTTT
TRBV27	-	-	TRBJ1-1	CASSLIVGALGTEAFF	TGTGCCAGCAGTTTAATTGTGGGGGCGCTGGGAACTGAAGCTTTCTTT
TRBV7-2	-	-	TRBJ1-3	CASSSGSAGNTIYF	TGTGCCAGCAGCTCGGGGAGTGCTGGAAACACCATATATTTT
TRBV3-1/TRBV3-2	-	-	TRBJ2-7	CASSWTGPYEQYF	TGTGCCAGCAGCTGGACGGGTCCCTACGAGCAGTACTTC
TRBV28	-	once	TRBJ1-2	CASSLSGGYYGYTF	TGTGCCAGCAGTTTAAGTGGGGGATACTATGGCTACACCTTC
TRBV3-1/TRBV3-2	-	-	TRBJ1-2	CASSQKEGNYGYTF	TGTGCCAGCAGCCAAAAGGAGGGTAACTATGGCTACACCTTC
TRBV7-9	TRBD2	once	TRBJ2-1	CASSLRTSGPADEQFF	TGTGCCAGCAGCCTCAGGACTAGCGGTCCGGCAGATGAGCAGTTCTTC
TRBV28	-	-	TRBJ1-1	CASSPPGGAPSAFF	TGTGCCAGCAGCCCTCCCGGCGGGGCCCCTTCGGCTTTCTTT
TRBV19	TRBD2	-	TRBJ2-6	CASMRLAGDSGANVLTF	TGTGCCAGTATGAGACTAGCGGGAGACTCTGGGGCCAACGTCCTGACTTTC
TRBV28	-	-	TRBJ2-5	CASSSPLGAGETQYF	TGTGCCAGCAGTTCCCCGCTTGGGGCAGGGGAGACCCAGTACTTC
TRBV7-2	TRBD1	-	TRBJ2-5	CASSPTAQGGETQYF	TGTGCCAGCAGCCCAACGGCACAGGGGGGAGAGACCCAGTACTTC
TRBV7-6	TRBD1	medium-sized	TRBJ1-1	CASSQHQGAAVFF	TGTGCCAGCAGCCAACATCAGGGGGCGGCGGTTTTCTTT
TRBV24-1	TRBD1	-	TRBJ2-7	CATSDSRGVTGGYEQYF	TGTGCCACCAGTGATTCTCGAGGGGTTACAGGGGGCTACGAGCAGTACTTC
TRBV12-3/TRBV12-4	-	-	TRBJ1-2	CASSQEGYGYTF	TGTGCCAGCAGCCAAGAGGGCTATGGCTACACCTTC
TRBV5-1	-	-	TRBJ1-1	CASSLERGNTEAFF	TGCGCCAGCAGCTTGGAACGGGGGAACACTGAAGCTTTCTTT
TRBV7-2	-	-	TRBJ1-2	CASSARVGGIDGYTF	TGTGCCAGCAGCGCGCGTGTGGGGGGCATAGATGGCTACACCTTC
TRBV6-5	-	once	TRBJ1-1	CASKRTSNTEAFF	TGTGCCAGCAAGAGGACATCGAACACTGAAGCTTTCTTT
TRBV2	TRBD1	-	TRBJ1-5	CASSRDRAGQPQHF	TGTGCCAGCAGCCGAGACAGGGCCGGGCAGCCCCAGCATTTT
TRBV3-1/TRBV3-2	-	-	TRBJ2-3	CASSQERDASTDTQYF	TGTGCCAGCAGCCAAGAAAGGGACGCTAGCACAGATACGCAGTATTTT
TRBV7-2	-	-	TRBJ1-5	CASSLDYNQPQHF	TGTGCCAGCAGCTTAGACTACAATCAGCCCCAGCATTTT
TRBV5-1	TRBD1	-	TRBJ1-2	CASSSTGGLDYGYTF	TGCGCCAGCAGCTCTACAGGGGGATTAGACTATGGCTACACCTTC
TRBV21-1	-	-	TRBJ2-3	CASSKGRGVDTQYF	TGTGCCAGCAGCAAAGGGAGAGGGGTAGATACGCAGTATTTT
TRBV5-1	TRBD1	-	TRBJ1-1	CASSRGQGAQAFF	TGCGCCAGCAGCAGAGGACAGGGGGCGCAAGCTTTCTTT
TRBV18	-	-	TRBJ1-1	CASSPNWGRVNTEAFF	TGTGCCAGCTCACCAAACTGGGGCAGAGTAAACACTGAAGCTTTCTTT
TRBV19	-	-	TRBJ2-3	CASSMVSGTDTQYF	TGTGCCAGTAGTATGGTGAGTGGCACAGATACGCAGTATTTT
TRBV19	-	-	TRBJ2-6	CASTTRGTGPPGANVLTF	TGTGCCAGTACTACCCGAGGCACAGGCCCTCCTGGGGCCAACGTCCTGACTTTC
TRBV7-8	-	-	TRBJ2-2	CASSLPWAGNTGELFF	TGTGCCAGCAGCTTACCATGGGCAGGGAACACCGGGGAGCTGTTTTTT
TRBV19	-	-	TRBJ2-1	CASRFLGSYNEQFF	TGTGCCAGTAGATTCTTGGGCTCCTACAATGAGCAGTTCTTC
TRBV4-1	-	-	TRBJ1-2	CASSQVDRTFYGYTF	TGCGCCAGCAGCCAAGTTGACAGGACGTTCTACGGCTACACCTTC
TRBV9	-	-	TRBJ2-1	CASSEGGSQYNEQFF	TGTGCCAGCAGCGAGGGGGGGAGTCAATACAATGAGCAGTTCTTC
TRBV7-9	TRBD1	-	TRBJ1-4	CASSSLDRGREKLFF	TGTGCCAGCAGCTCGTTGGACAGGGGGCGTGAAAAACTGTTTTTT
TRBV6-6	-	-	TRBJ2-1	CASSYSLEINEQFF	TGTGCCAGCAGTTACTCGTTGGAGATCAATGAGCAGTTCTTC
TRBV2	TRBD1	-	TRBJ1-2	CASRIGQGAPDGYTF	TGTGCCAGCAGGATCGGACAGGGGGCACCAGATGGCTACACCTTC
TRBV18	TRBD1	-	TRBJ1-5	CASSPEGQNNQPQHF	TGTGCCAGCTCACCAGAGGGACAGAACAATCAGCCCCAGCATTTT
TRBV6-5	-	-	TRBJ1-5	CASSPDRNQPQHF	TGTGCCAGCAGCCCCGACAGAAATCAGCCCCAGCATTTT
TRBV10-2	-	-	TRBJ1-5	CASRRNDQPQHF	TGCGCCAGCAGAAGAAACGATCAGCCCCAGCATTTT
TRBV14	-	once	TRBJ2-5	CATQGPNQETQYF	TGTGCCACCCAGGGTCCGAATCAAGAGACCCAGTACTTC
TRBV10-3	-	-	TRBJ1-6	CATREGNSPLHF	TGTGCCACCCGGGAAGGGAATTCACCCCTCCACTTT
TRBV28	TRBD1	-	TRBJ2-3	CASSSSPGTGYLDTQYF	TGTGCCAGCAGTTCGTCACCAGGGACAGGGTATTTGGATACGCAGTATTTT
TRBV6-5	TRBD1	-	TRBJ1-6	CASSYGQGVKNSPLHF	TGTGCCAGCAGTTACGGACAGGGGGTGAAAAATTCACCCCTCCACTTT